One and the same sample provided the 6 T cell receptor beta chains below, sequenced in a study of T cells in Graves' hyperthyroidism and ophthalmopathy. The source material, RNA transcripts, was used to amplify TCR beta CDR3 regions. An initial round of RT-PCR targeting the TCR CDR3 relied on the HTBI primer set. TCRdb analysed the multiplex PCR reads with MiXCR anew, one entry per CDR3 protein. The repertoire holds about 600,000 distinct CDR3 sequences, with approximately 15% as singletons. Sequencing input: blood. The receptors stem from a woman aged 40 to 50 with Graves' ophthalmopathy.

This clonotype has at least ten counts. The chain recombines TRBV20-1 with TRBJ2-3; 10 nucleotides agree with TRBD2. The V gene end was trimmed by 2 bases and the J gene end by 5 bases; junction bases not matched to a gene: 7. Germline-derived CDR1 and CDR2 are DFQATT and SNEGSKA (reference sequence). The CDR3 has 15 amino acids. The CDR3 nucleotides are TGCAGTGCTAGACCTCTAGCGGGGGCGAAAGATACGCAGTATTTT. Its protein is CSARPLAGAKDTQYF.

This clonotype has at least ten counts. The chain couples TRBV2 to TRBJ1-1; tentatively, D is TRBD1 (6 bases). V lost 1 base to trimming and J lost 4 bases, with 10 bases between them. CDR1 is SNHLY, CDR2 FYNNEI, per germline. The CDR3 runs to 14 residues. The CDR3 nucleotides are TGTGCCAGCAGTGAAGAACAGGGCTTCACTGAAGCTTTCTTT. This gives the protein CASSEEQGFTEAFF.

This clonotype has a handful of counts. The rearrangement joins TRBV20-1 to TRBJ1-6; TRBD1 matches 8 bases. V was clipped by 4 bases and J by 10 bases; unmatched bases: 9. CDR3 length equals 14 residues. From germline, CDR1 is DFQATT and CDR2 SNEGSKA (reference sequence). CDR3 protein: CSAKDGQGSSPLHF. The CDR3 DNA follows: TGCAGTGCTAAAGACGGACAGGGAAGCTCACCCCTCCACTTT.

The sample holds many counts of this clonotype. The chain uses TRBV11-2 and TRBJ2-1, with D possibly being TRBD1 (5 bases). With 6 bases removed from V and 5 bases from J, the gap between germline ends came to 17 bases. The CDR3 is 15 residues long. Germline CDR1 and CDR2: SGHAT and FQNNGV. CDR3 in amino acids: CASRRVRGRDNEQFF. DNA of the CDR3: TGTGCCAGCAGACGAGTAAGGGGAAGGGACAATGAGCAGTTCTTC.

DNA of the CDR3: TGTGCCAGCAGTTACTCGGCCGGGACTAACCTATACGAGCAGTACTTC. This sequence encodes CASSYSAGTNLYEQYF. This chain connects TRBV6-5 to TRBJ2-7; 7 bases match TRBD2. Germline trimming cut 0 bases from V and 4 bases from J; bases unmatched to any gene: 9. Germline CDR1 MNHEY, CDR2 SVGAGI. CDR3 length: 16 amino acids.

This clonotype has a count of ten or more. The chain links TRBV3-1 to TRBJ2-1, with a weak D call TRBD2 (7 bases). The germline V gene encodes CDR1 LGHDT and CDR2 YNNKEL (reference sequence). V was trimmed by 7 bases and J by 5 bases, leaving 9 bases between them. The CDR3 runs 12 residues. The CDR3 coding sequence is TGTGCCAGCAAGGGGGGGCACAATGAGCAGTTCTTC. Translating gives CASKGGHNEQFF.